Given below is one T cell receptor beta chain in context. These data originate in a study of blood T cell repertoires in COVID-19. About the research overall: COVID-19 samples collected from the United States, Italy and Spain covered acute and convalescent phases. Sample material is recorded as cDNA or gDNA derived from T cells, B-cell-depleted T cells, or PBMCs.

The CDR3 contains 15 residues. Germline V CDR1 and CDR2: SGHTA, FQGNSA. V lost 5 bases to trimming and J lost 4 bases, with 15 bases between them. Authors' processing steps: How many nucleated cells were present was estimated from reference gene primer amplification. Produced via immunoSEQ multiplex PCR; TCRdb's table is partial and in-frame only. V and J calls and clone size are given by that table; D and trimming were obtained from the DNA. The data show roughly 460,000 clones, roughly 89% seen once. The sequenced sample was peripheral blood. This TCR derives from a man aged 18 to 35 with COVID-19, enrolled during active disease. The chain has TRBV7-2 and TRBJ1-3, with D maybe TRBD1 (5 bases). CDR3 nucleotides: TGTGCCAGCAGCACTTGGTTGGGGCTCGGAAACACCATATATTTT. As protein: CASSTWLGLGNTIYF.